This T cell receptor beta chain was documented in a study of T cells in localized non-small cell lung cancer. This clone appeared a few times. The target antigen is unknown. Study outcomes and limitations: Owing to sequencing of a solitary tumor region, heterogeneity cannot be discounted. Adjacent lung held a median roughly 50 of the top 100 tumor clones. Among the tissues sampled, uninvolved adjacent lung had the highest T cell clonality, above tumor. A raised T cell density in blood coincided with lengthier overall survival.

After removal of 6 bases from V and 10 bases from J, the junction contained 10 bases not matched to a gene. This CDR3 spans 14 amino acids. Per the germline V gene, CDR1 is MNHGY and CDR2 is SAAAGT. TCRdb keeps only in-frame clones here, not all; method: immunoSEQ multiplex PCR. Of over a thousand clones listed, about two fifths were seen once; the top ten hold under 6.5%. V and J are TRBV6-8 and TRBJ2-3; 10 bases line up with TRBD2. This specimen was lung tumor tissue, taken before any cancer treatment. This receptor was taken from a female donor aged 60 or older with stage II lung adenocarcinoma. The CDR3 nucleotides read TGTGCCAGCAGGTTCGGACTAGCGGATCGTGCGCAGTATTTT. This sequence encodes CASRFGLADRAQYF.